This T cell receptor (beta chain) was captured by sequencing in a study of CD8 T cells in ankylosing spondylitis. Study findings and constraints: Characteristic, it appeared, of ankylosing spondylitis blood was a TCR beta motif of eight highly homologous variants. Significant enrichment of disease-linked clones was reportedly seen in matched ankylosing spondylitis synovial fluid.

MiXCR was run by TCRdb on the 5' RACE reads, yielding one entry per CDR3 protein. Of around 250,000 distinct CDR3 sequences detected, 32% appear once; the ten largest clones hold roughly 4.2%. Concerning this clonotype: Antigen specificity is unknown.

This clonotype was sampled from a male donor with ankylosing spondylitis or in good health (not recorded which). Material for sequencing was blood, either unsorted or a sorted T cell fraction (not recorded which).

As DNA, the CDR3 is TGCAGCGCTACCGTTAGCGGGCATACGCAGTATTTT. Translated, it gives CSATVSGHTQYF. The chain employs TRBV29-1 and TRBJ2-3; 7 nucleotides match TRBD2. The ends lost 7 bases at V and 7 bases at J; junction bases unmatched: 8. The CDR3 contains 12 residues. Germline V gene sequence: CDR1 SQVTM, CDR2 ANQGSEA.